The 27 T cell receptor beta chains below come from one sample, sequenced in a study of human T cells and chemical hapten exposure. Regarding time point: pre-sensitization, week 0. The treatment denotes: therapeutic diphenylcyclopropenone sensitization with weekly scalp DPC. TCRdb analysed the RACE reads with MiXCR anew, one entry per CDR3 protein. The table includes around 120,000 distinct CDR3 sequences, roughly 14% detected once. The sample here was whole blood, taken in connection with sensitization to the hapten diphenylcyclopropenone (DPC). Receptors originate from a woman in her late teens or twenties with alopecia areata. Some clones in this sample may be carry-over from other donors' samples.

This clonotype was seen at least ten times. This chain links TRBV30 with TRBJ1-4, with D tentatively TRBD1 (5 bases). Germline V gives CDR1 GTSNPN, CDR2 SVGIG (reference sequence). V was clipped by 3 bases and J by 8 bases, with 16 bases between them. This CDR3 region has 14 residues. CDR3 bases: TGTGCCTGGAGCACCGGGACTGAGGGCGAAAAACTGTTTTTT. The encoded protein is CAWSTGTEGEKLFF.

This clonotype occurred a few times. The V and J genes are TRBV7-9 and TRBJ1-3; a possible D gene is TRBD1 (6 bases). CDR3 length equals 15 residues. The ends were cut back, 5 bases at V and 0 bases at J, with 11 bases in the middle. Germline CDR1 reads SEHNR; CDR2 reads FQNEAQ (reference sequence). CDR3: CASSRWTASGNTIYF. In DNA, the CDR3 is TGTGCCAGCAGCCGATGGACAGCCTCTGGAAACACCATATATTTT.

The rearrangement links TRBV20-1 to TRBJ2-3, with 10 positions matching TRBD2. After removal of 3 bases from V and 3 bases from J, the junction contained 3 bases not matched to a gene. CDR1 DFQATT and CDR2 SNEGSKA come from the germline V gene (reference sequence). The CDR3 loop spans 14 amino acids. CDR3 sequence: CSARGTSATDTQYF. The CDR3 coding sequence is TGCAGTGCTAGGGGGACTAGCGCAACAGATACGCAGTATTTT.

This clonotype was observed at least ten times. The rearrangement uses TRBV29-1 and TRBJ1-1, with 7 bases identical to TRBD1. The CDR3 runs to 12 residues. With 7 bases clipped from V and 1 base from J, the junction kept 3 bases outside the gene matches. The germline CDR1 and CDR2 sequences are SQVTM and ANQGSEA. The CDR3 nucleotides read TGCAGCGCCGGGACAGAGAACACTGAAGCTTTCTTT. Encoded protein: CSAGTENTEAFF.

This clonotype has just a few counts. This chain links TRBV29-1 with TRBJ1-1; TRBD1 matches at 8 bases. Germline V gene lookup returns CDR1 SQVTM and CDR2 ANQGSEA. CDR3 length: 10 residues. V trimming: 7 bases; J trimming: 8 bases; junction bases outside the gene matches: 3. The CDR3 bases are TGCAGCGCCTGGACAGGGGAAGCTTTCTTT. It yields the protein CSAWTGEAFF. The full variable domain, its missing parts supplied by reference TRBV29-1 and TRBJ1-1, is SAVISQKPSRDICQRGTSLTIQCQVDSQVTMMFWYRQQPGQSLTLIATANQGSEATYESGFVIDKFPISRPNLTFSTLTVSNMSPEDSSIYLCSAWTGEAFFGQGTRLTVV.

The chain joins TRBV4-3 to TRBJ2-3; 9 bases map to TRBD2. V was clipped by 0 bases and J by 6 bases; unmatched bases: 10. Germline V CDR1 and CDR2: LGHNA, YSLEER. The CDR3 contains 17 residues. This CDR3 reads CASSQEGSRGGRDTQYF. CDR3 DNA: TGCGCCAGCAGCCAAGAAGGCTCGCGGGGGGGCAGGGATACGCAGTATTTT.

This chain links TRBV29-1 with TRBJ2-4, with D possibly matching TRBD1 (6 bases). V lost 7 bases to trimming and J lost 8 bases, with 18 bases between them. The germline CDR1 and CDR2 sequences are SQVTM and ANQGSEA. The CDR3 is 13 residues long. The CDR3 here is CSARADRRYIQYF. The CDR3 nucleotides read TGCAGCGCCAGAGCTGACAGGAGATACATTCAGTACTTC. The full variable domain, rest sourced from reference TRBV29-1 and TRBJ2-4, is SAVISQKPSRDICQRGTSLTIQCQVDSQVTMMFWYRQQPGQSLTLIATANQGSEATYESGFVIDKFPISRPNLTFSTLTVSNMSPEDSSIYLCSARADRRYIQYFGAGTRLSVL.

In the case of this clonotype: This clone may be a read error of a much larger clone one base away. The chain employs TRBV11-2 and TRBJ2-3; maybe TRBD2 (6 bases). The CDR3 sequence is 16 residues long. Germline values: CDR1 SGHAT, CDR2 FQNNGV. CDR3 loop: CASSRGTASSTGTQYF. CDR3 nucleotide sequence: TGTGCCAGCAGCCGCGGGACGGCCTCTAGCACAGGTACGCAGTATTTT. Variable domain in full (rest from reference TRBV11-2 and TRBJ2-3): EAGVAQSPRYKIIEKRQSVAFWCNPISGHATLYWYQQILGQGPKLLIQFQNNGVVDDSQLPKDRFSAERLKGVDSTLKIQPAKLEDSAVYLCASSRGTASSTGTQYFGPGTRLTVL.

Only a few counts were recorded for this clonotype. The V and J genes are TRBV4-3 and TRBJ2-2, with D perhaps assigned TRBD1 or TRBD2 (6 bases each). V dropped 2 bases and J dropped 3 bases, with 13 bases sitting between them. The CDR3 runs 16 residues. The germline CDR1 and CDR2 sequences are LGHNA and YSLEER. The CDR3 nucleotides read TGCGCCAGCAGCCAAAAAGGGGGGACCTACACCGGGGAGCTGTTTTTT. Translated, it gives CASSQKGGTYTGELFF.

This clonotype was counted ten times or more. J is TRBJ2-7 and V is TRBV6-6, with TRBD1 matching 9 bases. Germline V CDR1 and CDR2: MNHNY, SVGAGI (reference sequence). The V and J ends lost 2 bases and 5 bases, in that order; junction bases with no gene match: 7. CDR3 length: 15 residues. CDR3 bases: TGTGCCAGCAGTTACGCCCCGGACAGGGGAAACGAGCAGTACTTC. Encoded protein: CASSYAPDRGNEQYF.

This chain connects TRBV2 to TRBJ1-2; D may be TRBD1 (5 bases). The CDR3 is made up of 17 amino acids. The germline V gene has CDR1 SNHLY and CDR2 FYNNEI. V was shortened by 2 bases and J by 0 bases, with 16 bases between the two germline ends. Written as DNA, the CDR3 is TGTGCCAGCAGTGAAAAGGGGTCTAGCCTGACTAACTATGGCTACACCTTC. Encoded protein: CASSEKGSSLTNYGYTF.

The chain employs TRBV4-3 and TRBJ2-1, with no clear D. Trimming shortened V by 0 bases and J by 1 base, and 7 bases separated the two germline ends. The CDR3 totals 15 residues. Germline CDR1 reads LGHNA; CDR2 reads YSLEER. CDR3 sequence reads: CASSQDWSSYNEQFF. The CDR3 DNA reads as TGCGCCAGCAGCCAAGATTGGAGTTCCTACAATGAGCAGTTCTTC.

This clonotype was seen ten or more times. The chain couples TRBV18 to TRBJ1-3; D ambiguous. The CDR3 sequence is 17 residues long. The V end was cut by 4 bases, the J end by 0 bases, with 16 bases between. The germline CDR1 and CDR2 sequences are KGHSH and LQKENI. CDR3 in DNA: TGTGCCAGCTCACTTGTACCGCCCAGAAACTCTGGAAACACCATATATTTT. Its translation: CASSLVPPRNSGNTIYF.

This rearrangement joins TRBV3-1 to TRBJ1-6, with D uncertain. Germline CDR1 reads LGHDT; CDR2 reads YNNKEL (reference sequence). The germline V and J ends were trimmed by 1 base and 7 bases, with 5 bases remaining between them. The CDR3 is made up of 13 amino acids. CDR3 protein: CASSQGINSPLHF. CDR3 DNA sequence: TGTGCCAGCAGCCAAGGGATAAATTCACCCCTCCACTTT.

Many counts were recorded for this clonotype. The chain couples TRBV28 to TRBJ1-6; 9 bases line up with TRBD1. The V gene end was trimmed by 7 bases and the J gene end by 11 bases; junction bases not matched to a gene: 12. The CDR3 contains 15 residues. Germline V CDR1 and CDR2: MDHEN, SYDVKM. CDR3 in DNA: TGTGCCAGCAAGGGAGCAGGGACAGGGATCACACCCCTCCACTTT. It translates to CASKGAGTGITPLHF.

The chain combines TRBV12-3 or TRBV12-4 with TRBJ2-1; TRBD1 matches at 9 bases. The J segment lost 6 bases and the V segment lost 3 bases, leaving 6 bases of the junction unmatched. CDR3 length equals 15 residues. The CDR3, as DNA: TGTGCCAGCAGTTTCTGGGACAGGGTCCCCAATGAGCAGTTCTTC. It specifies CASSFWDRVPNEQFF.

This clonotype was observed at least ten times. The rearrangement links TRBV5-6 to TRBJ2-7, with 9 bases identical to TRBD1. There are 16 residues in the CDR3. V dropped 4 bases and J dropped 3; count of bases not matched to a gene: 11. Per germline, CDR1 SGHDT and CDR2 YYEEEE. The CDR3 DNA reads as TGTGCCAGCAGCGTTACTACCGGGACAGGGAGCTACGAGCAGTACTTC. Protein: CASSVTTGTGSYEQYF.

This chain joins TRBV9 and TRBJ1-3; D uncertain. The germline CDR1 and CDR2 sequences are SGDLS and YYNGEE. The CDR3 spans 16 residues. Between the trimmed V and J ends, which lost 0 bases and 0 bases, there was a span of 10 bases. CDR3 protein: CASSVDLEYSGNTIYF. Written as DNA, the CDR3 is TGTGCCAGCAGCGTAGACCTAGAATACTCTGGAAACACCATATATTTT.

This sequence joins TRBV7-2 and TRBJ2-2, with a weak D call TRBD2 (6 bases). The CDR3 spans 12 residues. CDR1 is SGHTA, CDR2 FQGNSA, per germline. The V end was cut by 8 bases, the J end by 6 bases, with 10 bases between. The DNA for the CDR3 is TGTGCCAGCCGCGGGGAGGCCGGGGAGCTGTTTTTT. Translating it yields CASRGEAGELFF.

This clonotype has more than one count but fewer than ten. The rearrangement uses TRBV4-3 and TRBJ1-6, with no clear D. CDR3 length equals 15 residues. Germline V gene data show CDR1 as LGHNA and CDR2 as YSLEER. The V end was cut by 4 bases, the J end by 0 bases, with 7 bases between. The CDR3 DNA follows: TGCGCCAGCAGCCTTTCAAGCTCCTATAATTCACCCCTCCACTTT. Translation gives CASSLSSSYNSPLHF.

The sample holds a few counts of this clonotype. The CDR3 nucleotides are TGTGCCAGCAGCCCGCCCGGGACGAGGAGAACTGAAGCTTTCTTT. Protein product: CASSPPGTRRTEAFF. The V call is TRBV11-2, the J call TRBJ1-1, with TRBD1 as a possible D gene (5 bases). Looked up from germline, CDR1 is SGHAT and CDR2 is FQNNGV. V dropped 5 bases and J dropped 5 bases, with 18 bases sitting between them. This CDR3 is 15 amino acids long. The variable domain in full, completed from reference TRBV11-2 and TRBJ1-1, reads EAGVAQSPRYKIIEKRQSVAFWCNPISGHATLYWYQQILGQGPKLLIQFQNNGVVDDSQLPKDRFSAERLKGVDSTLKIQPAKLEDSAVYLCASSPPGTRRTEAFFGQGTRLTVV.

The chain uses TRBV18 and TRBJ1-4, with D unresolved. From germline, CDR1 is KGHSH and CDR2 LQKENI. The V end was cut by 1 base, the J end by 0 bases, with 3 bases between. This CDR3 region has 14 residues. The CDR3, as DNA: TGTGCCAGCTCACCACTTTCAACTAATGAAAAACTGTTTTTT. It codes for CASSPLSTNEKLFF.

This chain connects TRBV6-5 to TRBJ1-1, with D unclear. The CDR3 contains 14 residues. The V gene lost 0 bases and the J gene lost 6 bases, with 11 bases spanning the gap. Germline loops: CDR1 MNHEY, CDR2 SVGAGI. CDR3: CASSYSTGVAEAFF. The CDR3 bases are TGTGCCAGCAGTTACTCGACGGGTGTCGCTGAAGCTTTCTTT.

This chain uses TRBV7-2 with TRBJ1-2; D gene uncertain. CDR3 length: 12 amino acids. The germline V gene encodes CDR1 SGHTA and CDR2 FQGNSA. V shed 5 bases and J shed 4 bases, with 8 bases lying between them. The CDR3 nucleotides are TGTGCCAGCAGCAGGATCGGCTATGGCTACACCTTC. Protein: CASSRIGYGYTF. Full variable domain (outside the CDR3, taken from reference TRBV7-2 and TRBJ1-2): GAGVSQSPSNKVTEKGKDVELRCDPISGHTALYWYRQSLGQGLEFLIYFQGNSAPDKSGLPSDRFSAERTGGSVSTLTIQRTQQEDSAVYLCASSRIGYGYTFGSGTRLTVV.

This clonotype appeared a few times. The chain has TRBV27 and TRBJ1-5; no clear D. The CDR3 has 17 residues. Germline CDR1 MNHEY, CDR2 SMNVEV (reference sequence). Trimming took 4 bases from V and 0 from J, leaving 16 bases between them. The CDR3 spells CASSSLSGSYSNQPQHF. Written as DNA, the CDR3 is TGTGCCAGCAGTTCCCTTTCGGGCTCTTATAGCAATCAGCCCCAGCATTTT.

The gene calls are TRBV2 and TRBJ2-7; TRBD1 is a possible D gene (6 bases). The CDR3 has 15 residues. Trimming removed 5 bases at V and 3 bases at J, with 17 bases between. In germline, CDR1 is SNHLY, CDR2 FYNNEI. The CDR3 reads CASSSDGTLYYEQYF. The CDR3 nucleotides read TGTGCCAGCAGTTCTGACGGGACACTGTACTACGAGCAGTACTTC.

The V gene is TRBV28, the J gene TRBJ2-5, with 10 bases lining up with TRBD2. The CDR3 is 16 amino acids. The ends lost 6 bases at V and 2 bases at J; junction bases unmatched: 9. CDR1 is MDHEN, CDR2 SYDVKM, per germline. CDR3: CASSPAGGPTQETQYF. The CDR3 DNA is TGTGCCAGCAGCCCAGCGGGGGGGCCTACACAAGAGACCCAGTACTTC.